In this sample, the clone carrying this T cell receptor (beta chain) turned up a few times. Produced via immunoSEQ multiplex PCR; TCRdb's table is partial and in-frame only. Here the sample spans about 130,000 clones, roughly four fifths being singletons. The entry originates in a study of blood T cell repertoires in COVID-19. This CDR3 contains 12 residues. Germline CDR1 reads SQVTM; CDR2 reads ANQGSEA. Trimming removed 5 bases from V and 7 bases from J, with 12 bases in between. Source material: peripheral blood. This receptor was taken from a man aged 80 or over with COVID-19, enrolled during active disease. V gene TRBV29-1 combines with J gene TRBJ2-1; TRBD2 might be the D (6 bases). The CDR3 protein is CSVPLLANEQFF. CDR3 sequence (DNA): TGCAGCGTTCCCCTACTAGCTAATGAGCAGTTCTTC.